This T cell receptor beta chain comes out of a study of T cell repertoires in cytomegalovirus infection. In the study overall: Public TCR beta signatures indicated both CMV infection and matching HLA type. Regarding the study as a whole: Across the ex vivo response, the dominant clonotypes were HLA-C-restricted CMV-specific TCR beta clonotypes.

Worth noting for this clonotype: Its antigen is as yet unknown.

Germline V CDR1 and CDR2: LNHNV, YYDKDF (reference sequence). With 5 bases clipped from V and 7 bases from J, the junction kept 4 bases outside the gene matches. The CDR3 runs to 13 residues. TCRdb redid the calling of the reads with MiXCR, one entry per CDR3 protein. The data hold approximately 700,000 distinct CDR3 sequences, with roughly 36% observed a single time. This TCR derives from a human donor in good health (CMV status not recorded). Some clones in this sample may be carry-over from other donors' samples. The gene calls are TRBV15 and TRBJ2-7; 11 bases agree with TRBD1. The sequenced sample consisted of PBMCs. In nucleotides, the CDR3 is TGTGCCACCAGCGGACAGGGGGCTGAGGAGCAGTACTTC. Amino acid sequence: CATSGQGAEEQYF.